This TCR beta chain was sequenced in a study of cytomegalovirus exposure and HLA in healthy donors. About the study: The approximately 120 validation repertoires were reported in a later analysis to have been generated on the same platform as the 666 first-cohort repertoires.

J was trimmed by 0 bases and V by 5 bases; bases with no gene match: 5. This CDR3 is 15 amino acids long. Germline V lookup: CDR1 SGHTA, CDR2 FQGNSA. The method was immunoSEQ multiplex PCR; TCRdb's version includes in-frame clones alone and lacks a portion of them. The sample consists of some 150,000 clones, 75% to 90% of them appearing once. The donors were members of the approximately 110-subject validation cohort (separate from the approximately 670-subject first cohort). This rearrangement joins TRBV7-2 to TRBJ1-1; 8 nucleotides match TRBD1. The sequenced sample was PBMCs. This receptor was taken from a man aged 18 to 30 in good health and CMV-seropositive. The chain's CDR3 is CASSRRDRLNTEAFF. CDR3 bases: TGTGCCAGCAGCCGACGGGACAGGTTGAACACTGAAGCTTTCTTT.